The source of this T cell receptor beta chain is a study of cytomegalovirus exposure and HLA in healthy donors. The PCR was carried out with 60 Vbeta primers and 13 Jbeta primers. TCRdb's copy holds only in-frame clones and misses some; the assay was immunoSEQ multiplex PCR. The sample has approximately 200,000 clones, over 75% seen once; the top ten hold 0.098%. Remarks on this clone: The antigen is undetermined.

Study findings and constraints: A reported reduction in N-insertions relative to the approximately 670-donor mean was seen in an Asian-associated ancestry cluster in a later analysis.

V lost 4 bases, J lost 5 bases, and 11 bases lay in between. CDR3 length: 14 residues. The V gene's germline CDR1 is LGHNA and CDR2 YNFKEQ. What was sequenced was PBMCs. The J gene is TRBJ2-2, the V gene TRBV4-2; D might be TRBD2 (5 bases). The clonotype was recovered from a boy between 2 and 10 years old in good health and CMV-seronegative. The CDR3 sequence: CASSPGLFTGELFF. CDR3 DNA: TGTGCCAGCAGCCCAGGACTGTTTACCGGGGAGCTGTTTTTT.